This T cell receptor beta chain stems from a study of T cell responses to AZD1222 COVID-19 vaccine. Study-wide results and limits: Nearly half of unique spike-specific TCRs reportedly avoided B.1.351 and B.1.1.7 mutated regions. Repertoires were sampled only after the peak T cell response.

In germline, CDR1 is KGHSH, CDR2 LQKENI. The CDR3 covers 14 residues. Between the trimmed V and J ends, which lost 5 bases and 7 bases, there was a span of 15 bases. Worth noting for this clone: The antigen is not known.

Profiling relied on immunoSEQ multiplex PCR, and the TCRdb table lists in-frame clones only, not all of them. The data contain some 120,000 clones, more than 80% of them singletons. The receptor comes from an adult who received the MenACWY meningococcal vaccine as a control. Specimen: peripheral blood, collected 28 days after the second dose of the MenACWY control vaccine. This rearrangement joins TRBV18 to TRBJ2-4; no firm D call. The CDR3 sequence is CASSASHIRNIQYF. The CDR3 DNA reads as TGTGCCAGCTCAGCAAGTCACATCAGGAACATTCAGTACTTC.